The 32 T cell receptor beta chains given below trace back to one sample, sequenced in a study of Ad26.COV2.S vaccination and SARS-CoV-2 variants. Clones were sequenced by immunoSEQ multiplex PCR, and TCRdb holds only the in-frame ones, with some missing. Here the sample spans 510,000 or so clones, approximately 90% being singletons. Treatment described: approximately 18 received Ad26.COV2.S at low or high dose, single or two shots; about 5 received placebo; per-sample allocation not given. The samples were gathered on day 63 after the first injection of vaccine or placebo. The input for sequencing was peripheral blood, taken in a trial of Ad26.COV2.S vaccine versus placebo. The receptors originated from a person aged 18-65 years who received the Ad26.COV2.S COVID-19 vaccine or a placebo.

The chain links TRBV28 to TRBJ1-2; a possible D gene is TRBD1 (5 bases). Germline CDR1 and CDR2: MDHEN and SYDVKM. Trimming stripped 2 bases from V and 1 base from J, with 14 bases between. The CDR3 has 16 amino acids. The CDR3 protein is CASSLVQDINNYGYTF. The CDR3 DNA is TGTGCCAGCAGTTTAGTCCAGGACATAAATAACTATGGCTACACCTTC.

The chain combines TRBV28 with TRBJ1-6; D perhaps matches TRBD1 (5 bases). Trimming stripped 3 bases from V and 8 bases from J, with 17 bases between. CDR3 size: 16 residues. The germline gives CDR1 MDHEN, CDR2 SYDVKM. CDR3 sequence (DNA): TGTGCCAGCAGTTTTCTCTCGCAGGGAAGGGATTCACCCCTCCACTTT. It codes for CASSFLSQGRDSPLHF.

The chain uses TRBV9 and TRBJ2-3; D is unresolved. CDR1 and CDR2 from the germline V gene are SGDLS and YYNGEE. The length of the CDR3 is 12 residues. Trimming stripped 3 bases from V and 5 bases from J, with 7 bases between. The CDR3 DNA reads as TGTGCCAGCAGCGAGAGATTAGATACGCAGTATTTT. It yields the protein CASSERLDTQYF.

In this sample, this clone turned up once. This chain joins TRBV28 and TRBJ1-1, with 8 nucleotides matching TRBD1. After removal of 5 bases from V and 1 base from J, the junction contained 6 bases not matched to a gene. The germline CDR1 and CDR2 sequences are MDHEN and SYDVKM. The CDR3 totals 15 residues. The CDR3, as DNA: TGTGCCAGCAGTCCAGGGACAGGACCGAACACTGAAGCTTTCTTT. It codes for CASSPGTGPNTEAFF.

The chain is built from TRBV27 and TRBJ2-6; D unclear. Germline V gene sequence: CDR1 MNHEY, CDR2 SMNVEV (reference sequence). The CDR3 is 15 amino acids. Trimming left V 7 bases short and J 0 bases short, with 10 bases between. The CDR3 loop reads CASMDGFSGANVLTF. The CDR3 coding sequence is TGTGCCAGCATGGACGGATTCTCTGGGGCCAACGTCCTGACTTTC. The full variable domain, with the rest looked up from reference TRBV27 and TRBJ2-6, is EAQVTQNPRYLITVTGKKLTVTCSQNMNHEYMSWYRQDPGLGLRQIYYSMNVEVTDKGDVPEGYKVSRKEKRNFPLILESPSPNQTSLYFCASMDGFSGANVLTFGAGSRLTVL.

This rearrangement joins TRBV11-3 to TRBJ2-1; 7 positions match TRBD2. V gave up 3 bases and J gave up 4 bases; unmatched junction bases: 6. Per the germline V gene, CDR1 is SGHNT and CDR2 is YENEEA. The CDR3 is 15 amino acids. Here the CDR3 reads CASSLGAGRYNEQFF. The CDR3 coding sequence is TGTGCCAGCAGCTTGGGAGCGGGGAGATACAATGAGCAGTTCTTC.

This chain links TRBV29-1 with TRBJ2-3; tentatively, D is TRBD2 (6 bases). The CDR3 is 15 amino acids. CDR1 is SQVTM and CDR2 is ANQGSEA in the germline V gene. Trimming left V 2 bases short and J 1 base short, with 13 bases between. CDR3: CSVEIWGGGTDTQYF. The CDR3 nucleotides are TGCAGCGTTGAAATCTGGGGAGGCGGCACAGATACGCAGTATTTT.

The chain joins TRBV19 to TRBJ1-5, with 7 bases lining up with TRBD1. The CDR3 extends over 14 amino acids. CDR1 LNHDA and CDR2 SQIVND come from the germline V gene (reference sequence). The trim removed 9 bases at V and 6 bases at J, leaving 11 bases unmatched. The CDR3 sequence is CASAQDRSLQPQHF. In DNA, the CDR3 is TGTGCCAGCGCCCAGGACAGGTCGCTTCAGCCCCAGCATTTT.

The V gene is TRBV10-3, the J gene TRBJ1-4; D may be TRBD1 (5 bases). This CDR3 region has 16 residues. Germline CDR1 and CDR2: ENHRY and SYGVKD. The V end was cut by 0 bases, the J end by 1 base, with 9 bases between. In nucleotides, the CDR3 is TGTGCCATCAGTGAGTCATCGGGGGTAACTAATGAAAAACTGTTTTTT. Residues: CAISESSGVTNEKLFF.

The rearrangement links TRBV5-8 to TRBJ2-3; D unresolved. Per germline, CDR1 SGHTS and CDR2 YDEGEE. V was trimmed by 4 bases and J by 3 bases, leaving 6 bases between them. The CDR3 is 12 residues long. This CDR3 is CASSPRTDTQYF. The CDR3 region has the DNA TGTGCCAGCAGCCCCAGGACAGATACGCAGTATTTT.

The V call is TRBV11-2, the J call TRBJ2-3; D remains ambiguous. Trimming pared 2 bases from V and 6 bases from J, leaving 9 bases between. Germline CDR1 and CDR2: SGHAT and FQNNGV. This CDR3 comprises 13 residues. In DNA form, the CDR3 reads TGTGCCAGCAGCTTAAGTTTTGCGGATACGCAGTATTTT. Its translation: CASSLSFADTQYF.

In the case of this clone: The sample carries other DNA sequences with the same CDR3. This chain links TRBV9 with TRBJ2-1; possibly TRBD2 for D (5 bases). Per the germline V gene, CDR1 is SGDLS and CDR2 is YYNGEE. CDR3 size: 15 residues. The germline V and J ends were trimmed by 0 bases and 0 bases, with 7 bases remaining between them. The CDR3 DNA sequence: TGTGCCAGCAGCGTAGGCGGGCGCTCCTACAATGAGCAGTTCTTC. This encodes CASSVGGRSYNEQFF.

The chain employs TRBV6-4 and TRBJ2-7; the D gene is possibly TRBD1 (5 bases). Germline lookup yields CDR1 MRHNA and CDR2 SNTAGT. The V end was cut by 4 bases, the J end by 6 bases, with 19 bases between. The CDR3 spans 15 residues. CDR3 region: CASSGDSSPPLEQYF. CDR3 nucleotide sequence: TGTGCCAGCAGTGGAGACAGTTCTCCCCCTCTCGAGCAGTACTTC.

Concerning this clone: At one end, the junction sequence differs from germline, possibly due to a read error. This chain links TRBV5-6 with TRBJ2-7; D is undetermined. CDR3 length equals 8 residues. Germline V lookup: CDR1 SGHDT, CDR2 YYEEEE. CDR3 region: CASSFNIF. The CDR3 nucleotides read TGTGCCAGCAGCTTTAACATATTC. Supplemented by reference TRBV5-6 and TRBJ2-7, the full variable domain reads DAGVTQSPTHLIKTRGQQVTLRCSPKSGHDTVSWYQQALGQGPQFIFQYYEEEERQRGNFPDRFSGHQFPNYSSELNVNALLLGDSALYLCASSFNIFGPGTRLTVT.

The chain couples TRBV30 to TRBJ2-3, with TRBD2 identical over 7 bases. Germline values: CDR1 GTSNPN, CDR2 SVGIG (reference sequence). After removal of 0 bases from V and 0 bases from J, the junction contained 6 bases not matched to a gene. The CDR3 extends over 16 amino acids. Here the CDR3 reads CAWSVLASGSTDTQYF. The CDR3 DNA sequence: TGTGCCTGGAGTGTTTTGGCTAGCGGAAGCACAGATACGCAGTATTTT.

The rearrangement joins TRBV6-1 to TRBJ2-5, with D tentatively TRBD2 (6 bases). This CDR3 is built from 13 residues. Germline V gene sequence: CDR1 MNHNS, CDR2 SASEGT. Trimming pared 3 bases from V and 7 bases from J, leaving 12 bases between. CDR3 sequence: CASSESSSVTQYF. CDR3 nucleotide sequence: TGTGCCAGCAGTGAGTCCTCTAGCGTGACCCAGTACTTC.

The chain has TRBV18 and TRBJ1-1; 7 bases agree with TRBD1. CDR1 is KGHSH, CDR2 LQKENI, per germline. V gave up 3 bases and J gave up 1 base; unmatched junction bases: 5. The CDR3 totals 15 residues. The CDR3 DNA reads as TGTGCCAGCTCACCGCCGTCAGGGGGGAACACTGAAGCTTTCTTT. Its translation: CASSPPSGGNTEAFF. Variable domain in full (rest from reference TRBV18 and TRBJ1-1): NAGVMQNPRHLVRRRGQEARLRCSPMKGHSHVYWYRQLPEEGLKFMVYLQKENIIDESGMPKERFSAEFPKEGPSILRIQQVVRGDSAAYFCASSPPSGGNTEAFFGQGTRLTVV.

This clone was detected only once. V and J are TRBV30 and TRBJ1-6, with 9 bases fitting TRBD1. The CDR3 extends over 16 amino acids. The germline V gene encodes CDR1 GTSNPN and CDR2 SVGIG (reference sequence). V dropped 0 bases and J dropped 8; count of bases not matched to a gene: 8. In DNA form, the CDR3 reads TGTGCCTGGAGTGTGGGACAGGGCGGGGTTTATTCACCCCTCCACTTT. Protein product: CAWSVGQGGVYSPLHF.

This rearrangement joins TRBV18 to TRBJ2-3; TRBD2 agrees at 15 bases. J was trimmed by 0 bases and V by 6 bases; bases with no gene match: 7. The CDR3 totals 18 residues. Germline loops: CDR1 KGHSH, CDR2 LQKENI. The chain's CDR3 is CASSGLAGGNPSTDTQYF. The CDR3 region has the DNA TGTGCCAGCTCGGGACTAGCGGGAGGCAACCCTAGCACAGATACGCAGTATTTT.

The chain joins TRBV7-8 to TRBJ2-1; tentatively, D is TRBD2 (5 bases). Germline-derived CDR1 and CDR2 are SGHVS and FQNEAQ. The CDR3 length is 13 residues. V was pared by 1 base and J by 9 bases, with 10 bases between. The CDR3 region has the DNA TGTGCCAGCAGCTTAGAGGGAGTGGGTGAGCAGTTCTTC. Its translation is CASSLEGVGEQFF.

The chain recombines TRBV5-1 with TRBJ2-3; 10 bases agree with TRBD2. CDR1 SGHRS and CDR2 YFSETQ come from the germline V gene. V dropped 2 bases and J dropped 1; count of bases not matched to a gene: 4. This CDR3 contains 16 residues. The CDR3 DNA sequence: TGCGCCAGCAGCTTTATAAGCGGGAGGGGCACAGATACGCAGTATTTT. The encoded protein is CASSFISGRGTDTQYF.

The chain carries TRBV10-3 and TRBJ1-1, with TRBD1 matching over 7 bases. The CDR3 runs 14 residues. V was clipped by 4 bases and J by 1 base; unmatched bases: 3. CDR1 and CDR2 from the germline V gene are ENHRY and SYGVKD. This CDR3 is CAISAGDRNTEAFF. CDR3 DNA sequence: TGTGCCATCAGTGCCGGGGACAGGAACACTGAAGCTTTCTTT.

The chain carries TRBV4-3 and TRBJ2-1; 9 bases map to TRBD2. CDR1 is LGHNA and CDR2 is YSLEER in the germline V gene. V dropped 2 bases and J dropped 3; count of bases not matched to a gene: 5. The CDR3 extends over 16 amino acids. CDR3 nucleotides: TGCGCCAGCAGCCAAACACCTAGCGGGAACTACAATGAGCAGTTCTTC. Translation gives CASSQTPSGNYNEQFF.

This chain uses TRBV7-7 with TRBJ2-7, with D uncertain. Trimming pared 3 bases from V and 0 bases from J, leaving 15 bases between. CDR1 and CDR2 (germline): SSHAT, FNYEAQ (reference sequence). The CDR3 consists of 16 residues. The CDR3 is CASSFDDGPSSYEQYF. The CDR3, as DNA: TGTGCCAGCAGCTTCGATGACGGGCCGAGCTCCTACGAGCAGTACTTC.

The chain joins TRBV30 to TRBJ1-1, with TRBD1 as a possible D gene (5 bases). Germline V gene sequence: CDR1 GTSNPN, CDR2 SVGIG (reference sequence). V lost 5 bases, J lost 10 bases, and 14 bases lay in between. The length of the CDR3 is 11 residues. CDR3 residues: CAWGGLEGAFF. As DNA, the CDR3 is TGTGCCTGGGGGGGTCTTGAAGGAGCTTTCTTT.

The gene calls are TRBV6-5 and TRBJ2-5; perhaps D is TRBD1 or TRBD2 (5 bases each). CDR1 and CDR2 from the germline V gene are MNHEY and SVGAGI. CDR3 length: 13 amino acids. V was cut by 8 bases and J by 4 bases, with 14 bases left in between. The CDR3, as DNA: TGTGCCAGCCGTAGGATGGGGGTAGAGACCCAGTACTTC. It codes for CASRRMGVETQYF.

V gene TRBV30 combines with J gene TRBJ2-3, with D uncertain. Germline CDR1 and CDR2: GTSNPN and SVGIG (reference sequence). V was shortened by 0 bases and J by 2 bases, with 15 bases between the two germline ends. The CDR3 runs to 16 residues. Here the CDR3 reads CAWSVRGVTPTDTQYF. As DNA, the CDR3 is TGTGCCTGGAGTGTCCGCGGAGTTACCCCCACAGATACGCAGTATTTT. Full variable domain (rest looked up from reference TRBV30 and TRBJ2-3): SQTIHQWPATLVQPVGSPLSLECTVEGTSNPNLYWYRQAAGRGLQLLFYSVGIGQISSEVPQNLSASRPQDRQFILSSKKLLLSDSGFYLCAWSVRGVTPTDTQYFGPGTRLTVL.

The chain carries TRBV19 and TRBJ2-2; a possible D gene is TRBD2 (6 bases). V lost 5 bases and J 6 bases, leaving 13 bases between the germline ends. Germline loops: CDR1 LNHDA, CDR2 SQIVND (reference sequence). This CDR3 is built from 14 residues. CDR3: CASSGGLIAGELFF. The CDR3 coding sequence is TGTGCCAGTAGTGGGGGACTTATTGCCGGGGAGCTGTTTTTT.

This rearrangement joins TRBV5-1 to TRBJ1-1; D not certain. The CDR3 loop spans 17 amino acids. V gave up 0 bases and J gave up 1 base, with 16 bases separating them. Germline V gene data show CDR1 as SGHRS and CDR2 as YFSETQ. CDR3 protein: CASSLGGLRLKNTEAFF. DNA for the CDR3: TGCGCCAGCAGCTTGGGTGGGTTAAGGCTAAAGAACACTGAAGCTTTCTTT.

This clone has just a few counts. This chain links TRBV7-9 with TRBJ2-1; D may correspond to TRBD1 or TRBD2 (6 bases each). This CDR3 has 14 residues. Germline V CDR1 and CDR2: SEHNR, FQNEAQ (reference sequence). Trimming shortened V by 3 bases and J by 8 bases, and 14 bases separated the two germline ends. CDR3 sequence (DNA): TGTGCCAGCAGCTTTTGGGGGGCGGAGGATGAGCAGTTCTTC. It translates to CASSFWGAEDEQFF.

The rearrangement joins TRBV7-8 to TRBJ2-3; D perhaps matches TRBD1 (6 bases). The length of the CDR3 is 16 residues. The V end was cut by 3 bases, the J end by 9 bases, with 22 bases between. CDR1 is SGHVS and CDR2 is FQNEAQ in the germline V gene. The CDR3: CASSFGRAGELLTQYF. The CDR3 nucleotides are TGTGCCAGCAGCTTCGGGCGGGCAGGGGAGCTTTTGACGCAGTATTTT.

The chain carries TRBV6-5 and TRBJ2-7; D might be TRBD1 (6 bases). CDR3 length equals 13 residues. V was trimmed by 5 bases and J by 0 bases, leaving 8 bases between them. Germline V lookup: CDR1 MNHEY, CDR2 SVGAGI. The CDR3 spells CASSTRGSYEQYF. The CDR3 bases are TGTGCCAGCAGTACCAGGGGCTCCTACGAGCAGTACTTC.